This TCR beta chain came from a study of type 1 and type 2 diabetes patients. About the study: Participants included type 1 and type 2 diabetes patients plus nondiabetic controls. General study points: Age and gender were not matched between study groups, possibly biasing interpretation.

Germline CDR1 is LGHNA and CDR2 is YSLEER. The CDR3 spans 15 residues. The V end lost 0 bases, the J end lost 3 bases, and 12 bases lay between the germline ends. Other autoimmune diseases and infections within the past four weeks excluded donors. Peripheral blood, around 10 milliliters per participant, was collected. Amplification started from genomic DNA. Amplification of the beta chain CDR3 used 30 forward and 13 reverse multiplex primers. TCRdb independently ran MiXCR on the multiplex PCR reads; one entry per CDR3 protein. The table has fewer than 350,000 distinct CDR3 sequences, roughly 50% seen once. With respect to this clonotype: Its antigen is not known.

V and J are TRBV4-3 and TRBJ2-7; maybe TRBD1 (5 bases). Sequencing used peripheral blood mononuclear cells (PBMCs). This TCR was recovered from a man younger than 35 with type 2 diabetes. The CDR3 here is CASSQEVAGNYEQYF. The DNA for the CDR3 is TGCGCCAGCAGCCAAGAGGTTGCAGGGAACTACGAGCAGTACTTC.